The present TCR beta chain was sequenced within a study of cytomegalovirus exposure and HLA in healthy donors. About the research overall: 81% of several hundred genotyped donors fell in the Caucasian-associated ancestry cluster.

A multiplex PCR was run with 60 Vbeta primers and 13 Jbeta primers. TCRdb's copy holds only in-frame clones and misses some; the assay was immunoSEQ multiplex PCR. The sample carries approximately 160,000 clones, 65% to 90% recorded once. As to this clone: Its matching antigen is unknown.

This CDR3 region has 15 residues. Trimming shortened V by 3 bases and J by 4 bases, and 13 bases separated the two germline ends. Germline V CDR1 and CDR2: SNHLY, FYNNEI. Points from the study as a whole: Cytomegalovirus-associated status was assigned to 164 TCR beta chains. Association of under 20,000 TCR beta sequences with HLA alleles was found at 0.05 false discovery rate in a later analysis.

The chain combines TRBV2 with TRBJ1-3; D might be TRBD1 (6 bases). Sequencing was done on a sample of PBMCs. This TCR was recovered from a human donor in good health. CDR3 sequence (DNA): TGTGCCAGCAGTGATGGGGGGGCGAACGGAAACACCATATATTTT. Translated: CASSDGGANGNTIYF.